The 28 T cell receptor beta chains reported below all come from one sample, sequenced in a study of shared clonotypes between healthy human individuals. Produced via immunoSEQ multiplex PCR; TCRdb's table is partial and in-frame only. The sample includes around 940,000 clones, about three quarters of them seen just once. Sequenced material: memory CD4+ T cells sorted from blood. The subset is: CD45RA-negative fraction. The receptors were sampled from a man aged 18 to 30 in good health.

V usage is TRBV19 and J usage is TRBJ2-2, with 7 bases that match TRBD1. Germline loops: CDR1 LNHDA, CDR2 SQIVND (reference sequence). The CDR3 totals 15 residues. V was pared by 6 bases and J by 3 bases, with 7 bases of the junction left unmatched. CDR3 region: CASRLTGSYTGELFF. The CDR3, as DNA: TGTGCCAGTAGACTGACAGGGTCGTACACCGGGGAGCTGTTTTTT.

As regards this clone: This sample includes further DNA sequences coding for the same CDR3. The chain uses TRBV9 and TRBJ2-1; D unresolved. The germline gives CDR1 SGDLS, CDR2 YYNGEE. This CDR3 comprises 11 residues. V lost 0 bases and J lost 9, with 4 bases in between. CDR3 nucleotide sequence: TGTGCCAGCAGCGTAGGAGGTGAGCAGTTCTTC. This encodes CASSVGGEQFF.

The chain couples TRBV5-4 to TRBJ2-3; D call uncertain. There are 13 residues in the CDR3. CDR1 is SGHNT, CDR2 YYREEE, per germline (reference sequence). Trimming stripped 0 bases from V and 4 bases from J, with 6 bases between. As DNA, the CDR3 is TGTGCCAGCAGCTTGGGGGAATCAGATACGCAGTATTTT. This sequence encodes CASSLGESDTQYF.

V is TRBV7-2 and J is TRBJ1-6; the D gene is possibly TRBD1 (5 bases). Trimming removed 5 bases from V and 9 bases from J, with 14 bases in between. Germline CDR1 is SGHTA and CDR2 is FQGNSA. This CDR3 is built from 14 residues. As DNA, the CDR3 is TGTGCCAGCAGCAACGCCGGGGGGGGTTCACCCCTCCACTTT. Translated, it gives CASSNAGGGSPLHF.

Details on this clone: Its ends do not fully match the called genes, so a read error is possible. This sequence joins TRBV19 and TRBJ1-5; D is possibly TRBD1 (5 bases). The CDR3 consists of 15 residues. Germline CDR1 is LNHDA and CDR2 is SQIVND (reference sequence). The CDR3 region is CASSIARQPNQPQHF. The CDR3 nucleotides read TGTGCCAGTAGCATAGCGCGACAGCCCAATCAGCCCCAGCATTTT.

The genes are TRBV10-1 and TRBJ1-1, with TRBD1 matching over 7 bases. CDR3 length: 13 amino acids. Germline CDR1 is WNHNN and CDR2 is SYGVQD (reference sequence). V gave up 6 bases and J gave up 7 bases; unmatched junction bases: 8. In nucleotides, the CDR3 is TGCGCCAGCAGGACGGACGCAGGGGGTGAAGCTTTCTTT. Protein sequence: CASRTDAGGEAFF.

The chain couples TRBV28 to TRBJ2-5, with 7 bases that match TRBD1. The V gene end was trimmed by 4 bases and the J gene end by 4 bases; junction bases not matched to a gene: 9. Germline lookup yields CDR1 MDHEN and CDR2 SYDVKM. The CDR3 is made up of 15 amino acids. CDR3 nucleotides: TGTGCCAGCAGTTCCAGGACAGGAGGTCCAGAGACCCAGTACTTC. This translates into CASSSRTGGPETQYF.

The V gene is TRBV9, the J gene TRBJ1-6; D not certain. The V gene's germline CDR1 is SGDLS and CDR2 YYNGEE. The ends were cut back, 3 bases at V and 6 bases at J, with 10 bases in the middle. The CDR3 totals 14 residues. CDR3 nucleotides: TGTGCCAGCAGCGGAGATGCAAGTAATTCACCCCTCCACTTT. Residues: CASSGDASNSPLHF. The full variable domain, in which reference TRBV9 and TRBJ1-6 provide the parts outside the CDR3, is DSGVTQTPKHLITATGQRVTLRCSPRSGDLSVYWYQQSLDQGLQFLIQYYNGEERAKGNILERFSAQQFPDLHSELNLSSLELGDSALYFCASSGDASNSPLHFGNGTRLTVT.

The CDR3 here is CAWSAVASNQPQHF. The CDR3 DNA sequence: TGTGCCTGGAGTGCTGTTGCCAGCAATCAGCCCCAGCATTTT. V is TRBV30 and J is TRBJ1-5; D unclear. This CDR3 is 14 amino acids long. The germline CDR1 and CDR2 sequences are GTSNPN and SVGIG (reference sequence). Trimming stripped 1 base from V and 1 base from J, with 8 bases between.

The chain employs TRBV18 and TRBJ2-5; D is uncertain. CDR1 is KGHSH and CDR2 is LQKENI in the germline V gene. Trimming cost V 4 bases and J 4 bases, with 16 bases left between them. CDR3 size: 15 residues. CDR3 DNA sequence: TGTGCCAGCTCACTGGACGCCCCAAAGGGAGAGACCCAGTACTTC. Its translation is CASSLDAPKGETQYF.

The chain has TRBV6-6 and TRBJ2-7; 7 nucleotides match TRBD1. The length of the CDR3 is 14 residues. Germline V gene data show CDR1 as MNHNY and CDR2 as SVGAGI (reference sequence). V shed 7 bases and J 3 bases; nucleotides not matched to a gene: 9. CDR3 sequence: CASTQQGVFYEQYF. In DNA form, the CDR3 reads TGTGCCAGCACCCAGCAGGGGGTTTTCTACGAGCAGTACTTC.

The V and J genes are TRBV19 and TRBJ2-2; possibly TRBD1 or TRBD2 for D (6 bases each). Trimming removed 1 base from V and 6 bases from J, with 9 bases in between. The V gene's germline CDR1 is LNHDA and CDR2 SQIVND (reference sequence). The CDR3 has 14 residues. The CDR3 DNA follows: TGTGCCAGTAGTATAGGGGGGGCCCCCGGGGAGCTGTTTTTT. As protein: CASSIGGAPGELFF.

As for this clone: Compared with germline, one end of the junction differs, possibly owing to a read error. The chain is built from TRBV6-5 and TRBJ2-5, with D perhaps assigned TRBD1 or TRBD2 (5 bases each). Germline CDR1 reads MNHEY; CDR2 reads SVGAGI. This CDR3 spans 13 amino acids. CDR3 amino acids: CASSHSREETQYF. CDR3 sequence (DNA): TGTGCCAGCAGTCACTCCAGGGAGGAGACCCAGTACTTC.

There are a few counts of this clone. This chain uses TRBV6-1 with TRBJ1-5; maybe TRBD1 (5 bases). This CDR3 spans 14 amino acids. Germline CDR1 reads MNHNS; CDR2 reads SASEGT. V was clipped by 1 base and J by 9 bases, with 13 bases between them. The CDR3 reads CASSEGQKVRPQHF. The CDR3 DNA reads TGTGCCAGCAGTGAAGGACAGAAGGTACGGCCCCAGCATTTT.

A word on this clone: This specimen includes other DNA sequences encoding the same CDR3. The CDR3: CASSEAGGKGTQYF. DNA for the CDR3: TGTGCCAGCAGTGAAGCGGGGGGGAAAGGGACCCAGTACTTC. The V call is TRBV6-1, the J call TRBJ2-5, with 7 bases aligning to TRBD2. Germline CDR1 MNHNS, CDR2 SASEGT. V trimming: 0 bases; J trimming: 7 bases; junction bases outside the gene matches: 5. CDR3 length equals 14 residues.

The chain combines TRBV28 with TRBJ1-1; D possibly corresponds to TRBD1 (5 bases). The CDR3 consists of 14 residues. Trimming left V 5 bases short and J 4 bases short, with 14 bases between. Germline V gene data show CDR1 as MDHEN and CDR2 as SYDVKM. The CDR3 nucleotides read TGTGCCAGCAGTGCCCGGGGCGCGTCCACTGAAGCTTTCTTT. Amino acid sequence: CASSARGASTEAFF.

V gene TRBV7-9 combines with J gene TRBJ2-3, with 7 bases fitting TRBD1. Trimming cost V 5 bases and J 2 bases; bases outside gene matches: 7. The length of the CDR3 is 15 residues. CDR1 and CDR2 from the germline V gene are SEHNR and FQNEAQ (reference sequence). CDR3 bases: TGTGCCAGCAGCCCCGGGACAGCCAACACAGATACGCAGTATTTT. This sequence encodes CASSPGTANTDTQYF. The full variable domain, its missing parts supplied by reference TRBV7-9 and TRBJ2-3, is DTGVSQNPRHKITKRGQNVTFRCDPISEHNRLYWYRQTLGQGPEFLTYFQNEAQLEKSRLLSDRFSAERPKGSFSTLEIQRTEQGDSAMYLCASSPGTANTDTQYFGPGTRLTVL.

This chain connects TRBV7-2 to TRBJ1-5; D might be TRBD1 (5 bases). The V end lost 2 bases, the J end lost 3 bases, and 8 bases lay between the germline ends. The CDR3 is made up of 14 amino acids. Germline CDR1 is SGHTA and CDR2 is FQGNSA. CDR3 protein: CASSLLGVNQPQHF. CDR3 nucleotides: TGTGCCAGCAGCTTATTAGGGGTCAATCAGCCCCAGCATTTT.

The gene calls are TRBV5-4 and TRBJ1-1, with D maybe TRBD1 (5 bases). The V and J ends lost 3 bases and 3 bases respectively, with 12 bases between them. Germline CDR1 SGHNT, CDR2 YYREEE (reference sequence). The length of the CDR3 is 14 residues. CDR3 DNA sequence: TGTGCCAGCAGCTCCGGGACGCGTGACACTGAAGCTTTCTTT. Translation gives CASSSGTRDTEAFF. Combining the CDR3 with reference TRBV5-4 and TRBJ1-1 gives the whole variable domain ETGVTQSPTHLIKTRGQQVTLRCSSQSGHNTVSWYQQALGQGPQFIFQYYREEENGRGNFPPRFSGLQFPNYSSELNVNALELDDSALYLCASSSGTRDTEAFFGQGTRLTVV.

Points on this clone: The sample has other DNA sequences that encode this CDR3 too. The chain joins TRBV6-1 to TRBJ2-7, with D maybe TRBD1 (6 bases). This CDR3 region has 13 residues. Germline loops: CDR1 MNHNS, CDR2 SASEGT. The V end lost 3 bases, the J end lost 3 bases, and 9 bases lay between the germline ends. The CDR3 reads CASSEQGLYEQYF. The CDR3 nucleotides are TGTGCCAGCAGTGAGCAGGGGCTCTACGAGCAGTACTTC.

The chain combines TRBV15 with TRBJ2-7; 9 bases are a match to TRBD1. Trimming cost V 4 bases and J 3 bases; bases outside gene matches: 7. Germline V gene data show CDR1 as LNHNV and CDR2 as YYDKDF (reference sequence). CDR3 length equals 15 residues. CDR3 sequence (DNA): TGTGCCACCAGCAATGGGGGGACAGGGAACTACGAGCAGTACTTC. This codes for CATSNGGTGNYEQYF. The whole variable domain, remainder taken from reference TRBV15 and TRBJ2-7, is DAMVIQNPRYQVTQFGKPVTLSCSQTLNHNVMYWYQQKSSQAPKLLFHYYDKDFNNEADTPDNFQSRRPNTSFCFLDIRSPGLGDTAMYLCATSNGGTGNYEQYFGPGTRLTVT.

In its sample, this clone was seen a few times. The chain couples TRBV6-1 to TRBJ1-1, with TRBD1 matching over 10 bases. The V gene end was trimmed by 6 bases and the J gene end by 7 bases; junction bases not matched to a gene: 11. Germline V gene data show CDR1 as MNHNS and CDR2 as SASEGT. The CDR3 consists of 15 residues. Written as DNA, the CDR3 is TGTGCCAGCAGACGGGGACAGGGGAGGATGAGTGAAGCTTTCTTT. Translated, it gives CASRRGQGRMSEAFF.

This sequence joins TRBV6-5 and TRBJ2-3, with TRBD2 matching over 7 bases. V was clipped by 6 bases and J by 4 bases; unmatched bases: 7. Germline-derived CDR1 and CDR2 are MNHEY and SVGAGI. The CDR3 contains 14 residues. The CDR3 region is CASSGRLAADTQYF. The DNA of the CDR3 is TGTGCCAGCAGCGGTCGACTAGCCGCAGATACGCAGTATTTT.

This CDR3 reads CAGNRAGGRTQYF. The CDR3 DNA reads as TGTGCCGGGAACAGAGCGGGAGGGCGGACGCAGTATTTT. The rearrangement joins TRBV30 to TRBJ2-3; TRBD2 aligns across 10 bases. V shed 8 bases and J 9 bases; nucleotides not matched to a gene: 11. Germline values: CDR1 GTSNPN, CDR2 SVGIG (reference sequence). The CDR3 has 13 residues.

The chain carries TRBV30 and TRBJ2-5; D may be TRBD2 (5 bases). Germline assignment: CDR1 GTSNPN and CDR2 SVGIG (reference sequence). The CDR3 sequence is 13 residues long. V lost 3 bases, J lost 5 bases, and 13 bases lay in between. The DNA of the CDR3 is TGTGCCTGGAGGGCCCCGCGGGCGGAGACCCAGTACTTC. Protein product: CAWRAPRAETQYF.

The chain uses TRBV30 and TRBJ2-3, with unresolved D. There are 14 residues in the CDR3. Germline CDR1 is GTSNPN and CDR2 is SVGIG (reference sequence). V was pared by 0 bases and J by 2 bases, with 9 bases between. DNA for the CDR3: TGTGCCTGGAGTGTGTCCAGCTTCACAGATACGCAGTATTTT. As protein: CAWSVSSFTDTQYF.

This sequence joins TRBV5-6 and TRBJ1-1, with D tentatively TRBD1 (6 bases). V gave up 7 bases and J gave up 4 bases, with 17 bases separating them. CDR3 length: 14 residues. Per germline, CDR1 SGHDT and CDR2 YYEEEE. The DNA for the CDR3 is TGTGCCAGCGTCCGGTGGGGGCCCAGCACTGAAGCTTTCTTT. This gives the protein CASVRWGPSTEAFF. The full variable domain, in which reference TRBV5-6 and TRBJ1-1 provide the parts outside the CDR3, is DAGVTQSPTHLIKTRGQQVTLRCSPKSGHDTVSWYQQALGQGPQFIFQYYEEEERQRGNFPDRFSGHQFPNYSSELNVNALLLGDSALYLCASVRWGPSTEAFFGQGTRLTVV.

This rearrangement joins TRBV6-1 to TRBJ2-7; 9 bases are shared with TRBD2. CDR1 is MNHNS, CDR2 SASEGT, per germline. The junction had 5 bases not matched to a gene; V was cut back by 4 bases and J by 1 base. The CDR3 runs to 15 residues. Written as DNA, the CDR3 is TGTGCCAGCAGTGTACCGGGACTAGCTTCCTACGAGCAGTACTTC. Translating gives CASSVPGLASYEQYF.